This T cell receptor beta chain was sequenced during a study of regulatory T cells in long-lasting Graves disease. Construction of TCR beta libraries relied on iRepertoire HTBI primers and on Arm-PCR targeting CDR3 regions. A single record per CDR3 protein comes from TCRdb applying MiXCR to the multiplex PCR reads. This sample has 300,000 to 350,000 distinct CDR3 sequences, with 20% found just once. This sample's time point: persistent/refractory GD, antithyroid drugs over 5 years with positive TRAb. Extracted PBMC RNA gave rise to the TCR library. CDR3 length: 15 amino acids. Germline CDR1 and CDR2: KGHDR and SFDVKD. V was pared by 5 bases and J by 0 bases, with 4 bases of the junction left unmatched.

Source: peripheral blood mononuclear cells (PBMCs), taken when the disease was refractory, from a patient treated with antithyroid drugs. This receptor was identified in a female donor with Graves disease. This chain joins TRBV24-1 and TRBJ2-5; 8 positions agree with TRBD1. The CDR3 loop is CATSGQGMYQETQYF. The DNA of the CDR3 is TGTGCCACCAGTGGACAGGGGATGTACCAAGAGACCCAGTACTTC.